This T cell receptor beta chain was sequenced during a study of blood T cell repertoires in COVID-19. CDR1 and CDR2 (germline): MNHEY, SMNVEV (reference sequence). V lost 5 bases and J lost 7, with 8 bases in between. The CDR3 spans 11 residues. Using immunoSEQ multiplex PCR, the repertoire was profiled, and TCRdb retains in-frame clones only, with some absent. Of around 230,000 clones listed, roughly 86% were seen once; the top ten hold 3.5% to 4%. The sequence was collected from a woman in her 30s with acute COVID-19. The sample taken for sequencing was PBMCs or T cells enriched from blood (not recorded which). The chain uses TRBV27 and TRBJ1-1; D might be TRBD1 (6 bases). CDR3: CASSTGNEAFF. The CDR3 DNA reads TGTGCCAGCAGTACAGGGAATGAAGCTTTCTTT.